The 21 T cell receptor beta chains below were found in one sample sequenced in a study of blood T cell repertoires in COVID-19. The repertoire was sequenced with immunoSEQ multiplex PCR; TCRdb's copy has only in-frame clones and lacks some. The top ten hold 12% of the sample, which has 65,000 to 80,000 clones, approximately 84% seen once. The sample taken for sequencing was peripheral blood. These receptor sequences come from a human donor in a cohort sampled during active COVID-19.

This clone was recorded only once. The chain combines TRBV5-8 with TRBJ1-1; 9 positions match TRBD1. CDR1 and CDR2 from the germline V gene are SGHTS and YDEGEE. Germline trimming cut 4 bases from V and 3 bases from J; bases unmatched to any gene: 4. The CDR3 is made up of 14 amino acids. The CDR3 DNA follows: TGTGCCAGCAGCCGACAGGGGGTGGACACTGAAGCTTTCTTT. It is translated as CASSRQGVDTEAFF.

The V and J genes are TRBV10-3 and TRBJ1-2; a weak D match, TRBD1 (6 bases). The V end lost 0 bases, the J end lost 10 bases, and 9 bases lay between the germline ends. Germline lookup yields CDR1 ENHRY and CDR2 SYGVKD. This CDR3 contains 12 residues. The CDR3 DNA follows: TGTGCCATCAGTGAGTCATCAGGGGTCTACACCTTC. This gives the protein CAISESSGVYTF.

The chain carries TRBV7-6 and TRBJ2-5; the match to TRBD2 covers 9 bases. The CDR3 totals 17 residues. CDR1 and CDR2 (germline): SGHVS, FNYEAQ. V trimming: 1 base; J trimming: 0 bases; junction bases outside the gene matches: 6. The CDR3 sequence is CASSLGSGSLYQETQYF. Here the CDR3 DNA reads TGTGCCAGCAGCTTAGGTAGCGGGAGCCTTTACCAAGAGACCCAGTACTTC.

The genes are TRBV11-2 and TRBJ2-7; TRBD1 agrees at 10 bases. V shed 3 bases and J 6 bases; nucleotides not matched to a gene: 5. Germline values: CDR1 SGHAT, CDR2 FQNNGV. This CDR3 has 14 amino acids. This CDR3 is CASSFGTGEAEQYF. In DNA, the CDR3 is TGTGCCAGCAGCTTCGGGACAGGGGAAGCCGAGCAGTACTTC. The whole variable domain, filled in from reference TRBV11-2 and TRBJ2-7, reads EAGVAQSPRYKIIEKRQSVAFWCNPISGHATLYWYQQILGQGPKLLIQFQNNGVVDDSQLPKDRFSAERLKGVDSTLKIQPAKLEDSAVYLCASSFGTGEAEQYFGPGTRLTVT.

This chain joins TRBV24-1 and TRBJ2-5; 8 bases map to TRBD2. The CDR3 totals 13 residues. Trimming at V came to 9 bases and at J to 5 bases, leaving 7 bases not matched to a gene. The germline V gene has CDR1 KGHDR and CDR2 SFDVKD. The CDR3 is CATSGGSSETQYF. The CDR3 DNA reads TGTGCCACCTCGGGGGGGAGTTCGGAGACCCAGTACTTC.

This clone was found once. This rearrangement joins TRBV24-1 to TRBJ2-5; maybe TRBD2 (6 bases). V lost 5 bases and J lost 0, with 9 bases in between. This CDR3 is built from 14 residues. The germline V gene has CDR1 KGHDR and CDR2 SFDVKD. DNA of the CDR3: TGTGCCACCAGTGCCCTAGCGAACCAAGAGACCCAGTACTTC. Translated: CATSALANQETQYF.

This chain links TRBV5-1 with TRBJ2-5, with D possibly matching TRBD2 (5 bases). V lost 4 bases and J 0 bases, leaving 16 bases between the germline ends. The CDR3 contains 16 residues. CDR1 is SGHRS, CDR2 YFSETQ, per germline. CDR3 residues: CASSKPTGSDQETQYF. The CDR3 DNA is TGCGCCAGCAGCAAACCCACGGGGAGTGACCAAGAGACCCAGTACTTC.

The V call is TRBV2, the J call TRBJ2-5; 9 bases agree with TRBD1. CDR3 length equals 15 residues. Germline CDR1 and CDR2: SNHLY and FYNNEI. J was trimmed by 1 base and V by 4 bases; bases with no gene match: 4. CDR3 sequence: CASSGTGVFQETQYF. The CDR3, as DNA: TGTGCCAGCAGTGGGACAGGGGTTTTCCAAGAGACCCAGTACTTC.

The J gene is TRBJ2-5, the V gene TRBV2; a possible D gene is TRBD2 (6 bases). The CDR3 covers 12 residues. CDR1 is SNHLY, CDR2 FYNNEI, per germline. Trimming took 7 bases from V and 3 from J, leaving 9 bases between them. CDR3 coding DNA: TGTGCCAGCACCGGGGGAGAAGAGACCCAGTACTTC. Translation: CASTGGEETQYF.

The CDR3 sequence is CASSLEGQSSYNEQFF. In DNA form, the CDR3 reads TGCGCCAGCAGCTTGGAGGGACAAAGCTCCTACAATGAGCAGTTCTTC. The chain couples TRBV5-1 to TRBJ2-1, with D possibly being TRBD1 (6 bases). V gave up 0 bases and J gave up 0 bases, with 10 bases separating them. This CDR3 has 16 amino acids. Germline V gene data show CDR1 as SGHRS and CDR2 as YFSETQ.

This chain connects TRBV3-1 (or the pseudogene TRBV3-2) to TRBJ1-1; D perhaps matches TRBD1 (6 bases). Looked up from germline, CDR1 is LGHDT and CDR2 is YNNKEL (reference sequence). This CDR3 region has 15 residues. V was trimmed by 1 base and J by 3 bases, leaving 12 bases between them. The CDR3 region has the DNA TGTGCCAGCAGCCAAGTGATACAGGGTGACACTGAAGCTTTCTTT. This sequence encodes CASSQVIQGDTEAFF.

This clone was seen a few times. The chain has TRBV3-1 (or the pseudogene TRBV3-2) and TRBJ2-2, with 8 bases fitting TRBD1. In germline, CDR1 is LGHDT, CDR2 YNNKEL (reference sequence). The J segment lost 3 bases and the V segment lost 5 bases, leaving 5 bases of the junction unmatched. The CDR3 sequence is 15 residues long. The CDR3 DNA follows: TGTGCCAGCAGCGACAGACAGGGGTACACCGGGGAGCTGTTTTTT. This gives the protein CASSDRQGYTGELFF.

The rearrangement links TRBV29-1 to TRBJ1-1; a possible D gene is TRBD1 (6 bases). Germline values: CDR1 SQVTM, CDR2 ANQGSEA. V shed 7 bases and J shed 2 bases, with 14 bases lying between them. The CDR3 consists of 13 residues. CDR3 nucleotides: TGCAGCGGGACAGCTAGGGGTAACACTGAAGCTTTCTTT. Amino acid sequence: CSGTARGNTEAFF.

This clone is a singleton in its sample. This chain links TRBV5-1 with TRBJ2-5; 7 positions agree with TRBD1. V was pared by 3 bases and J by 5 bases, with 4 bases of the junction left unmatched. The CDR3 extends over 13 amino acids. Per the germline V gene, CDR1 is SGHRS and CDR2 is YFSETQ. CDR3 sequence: CASSSGQMETQYF. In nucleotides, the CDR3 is TGCGCCAGCAGCTCGGGACAGATGGAGACCCAGTACTTC.

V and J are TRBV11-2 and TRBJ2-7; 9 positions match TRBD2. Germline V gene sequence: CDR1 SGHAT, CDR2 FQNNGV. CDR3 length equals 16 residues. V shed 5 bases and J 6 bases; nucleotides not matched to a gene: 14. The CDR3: CASSPMEVAGVTEQYF. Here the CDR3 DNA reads TGTGCCAGCAGCCCTATGGAGGTAGCGGGAGTGACCGAGCAGTACTTC.

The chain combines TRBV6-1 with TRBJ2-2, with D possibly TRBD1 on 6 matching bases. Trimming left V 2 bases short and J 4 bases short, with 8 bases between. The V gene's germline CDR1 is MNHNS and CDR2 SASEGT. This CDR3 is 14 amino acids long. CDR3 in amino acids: CASSEQGGTGELFF. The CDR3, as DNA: TGTGCCAGCAGTGAACAAGGGGGCACCGGGGAGCTGTTTTTT.

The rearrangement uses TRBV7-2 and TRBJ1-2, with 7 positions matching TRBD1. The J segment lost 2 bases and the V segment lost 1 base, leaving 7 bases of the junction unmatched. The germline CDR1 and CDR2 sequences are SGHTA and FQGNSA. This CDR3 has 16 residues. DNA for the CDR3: TGTGCCAGCAGCTTAGGGGGTACAGGGGCGAACTATGGCTACACCTTC. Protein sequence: CASSLGGTGANYGYTF.

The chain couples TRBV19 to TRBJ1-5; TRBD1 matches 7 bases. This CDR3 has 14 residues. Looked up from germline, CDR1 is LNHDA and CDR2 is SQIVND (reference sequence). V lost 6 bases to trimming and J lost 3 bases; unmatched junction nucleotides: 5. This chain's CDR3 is CASRTDRDNQPQHF. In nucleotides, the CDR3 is TGTGCCAGTAGGACAGACAGGGACAATCAGCCCCAGCATTTT.

CDR3 nucleotide sequence: TGTGCCAGCAGCTATACAGGGGGGAGGCAGGAAAAACTGTTTTTT. Its protein is CASSYTGGRQEKLFF. The chain uses TRBV11-2 and TRBJ1-4, with 8 bases matching TRBD1. Germline CDR1 is SGHAT and CDR2 is FQNNGV. This CDR3 comprises 15 residues. The J segment lost 8 bases and the V segment lost 4 bases, leaving 9 bases of the junction unmatched.

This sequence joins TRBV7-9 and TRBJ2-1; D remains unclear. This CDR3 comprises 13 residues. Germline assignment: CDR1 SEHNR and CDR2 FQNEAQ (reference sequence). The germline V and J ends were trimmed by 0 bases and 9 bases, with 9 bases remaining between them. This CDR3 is CASSLALPSEQFF. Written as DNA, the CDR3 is TGTGCCAGCAGCTTAGCCCTTCCTTCTGAGCAGTTCTTC.

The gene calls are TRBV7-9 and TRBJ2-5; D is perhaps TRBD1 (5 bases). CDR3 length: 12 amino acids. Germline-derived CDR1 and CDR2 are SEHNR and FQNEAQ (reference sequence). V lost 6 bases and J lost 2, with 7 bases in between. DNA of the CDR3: TGTGCCAGCAGTCCAGGGCAAGAGACCCAGTACTTC. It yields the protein CASSPGQETQYF.